The clone carrying this TCR beta chain is medium-sized by share. Its target is not known. Found in a library prepared for alpha chains, this beta chain is an off-target read, and its abundance has little meaning. These data are taken from a study of spatial heterogeneity in lung cancer. Time point defined: sample taken at primary tumor resection. Study results and limitations: Tracking of tumor mutation counts was seen in expanded intratumoral alpha and beta TCR counts.

Germline-derived CDR1 and CDR2 are ENHRY and SYGVKD. V was shortened by 8 bases and J by 10 bases, with 21 bases between the two germline ends. The CDR3 contains 14 residues. A single record per CDR3 protein comes from TCRdb applying MiXCR to the 5' RACE reads. Altogether nearly 10,000 distinct CDR3 sequences are present, approximately 5.8% being singletons, with the ten largest covering about 9.4%. The specimen was lung tumor tissue, collected at surgery. The V gene is TRBV10-3, the J gene TRBJ2-1; tentatively, D is TRBD2 (6 bases). The clonotype originates from a male donor with early-stage non-small cell lung cancer. CDR3 sequence: CAIGATGRGGEQFF. DNA for the CDR3: TGTGCCATCGGAGCGACGGGACGAGGAGGGGAGCAGTTCTTC.